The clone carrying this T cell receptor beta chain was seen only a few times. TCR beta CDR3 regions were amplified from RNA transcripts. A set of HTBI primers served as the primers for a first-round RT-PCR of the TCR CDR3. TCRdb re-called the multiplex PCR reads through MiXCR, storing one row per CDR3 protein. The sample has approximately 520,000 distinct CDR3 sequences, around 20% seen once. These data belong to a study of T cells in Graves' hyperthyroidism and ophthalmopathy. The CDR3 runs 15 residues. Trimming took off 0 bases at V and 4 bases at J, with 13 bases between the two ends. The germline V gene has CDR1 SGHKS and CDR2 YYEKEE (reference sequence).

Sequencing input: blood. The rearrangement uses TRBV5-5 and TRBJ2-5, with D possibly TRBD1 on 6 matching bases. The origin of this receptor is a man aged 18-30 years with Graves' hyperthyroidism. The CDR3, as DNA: TGTGCCAGCAGCTTGGCGCCAGGGGTGGGAGAGACCCAGTACTTC. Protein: CASSLAPGVGETQYF.